Sequencing of this T cell receptor beta chain was carried out in a study of shared clonotypes between healthy human individuals. Produced via immunoSEQ multiplex PCR; TCRdb's table is partial and in-frame only. The table lists about 1 million clones, around 74% of them singletons. About this clone itself: Its antigen is not identified.

Looked up from germline, CDR1 is SGHTA and CDR2 is FQGNSA. The CDR3 is 16 amino acids. V lost 2 bases, J lost 1 base, and 7 bases stayed unmatched. CD4+ cells underwent separation, giving CD45RA+ naive and CD45RA-negative memory subsets. General study results and limits: The naive CD4 repertoires of a handful of donors were compared, and about 5% of clonotypes were shared.

This chain links TRBV7-2 with TRBJ2-5; 7 nucleotides align to TRBD2. This receptor was obtained from a young man in good health. The sequenced sample consisted of memory CD4+ T cells sorted from blood. Subset: CD45RA-negative fraction. CDR3 sequence (DNA): TGTGCCAGCAGCTTATTGGGGGGAGGGCCCCAAGAGACCCAGTACTTC. It codes for CASSLLGGGPQETQYF.